This T cell receptor (beta chain) was documented in a study of low-dose radiotherapy and immunotherapy resistance in tumors. As for the study in general: With 1 Gy per fraction every two weeks, Cohort 2 accumulated 13 Gy across 26 weeks. Treatment included intravenous cyclophosphamide dosed at 200 mg/m2 every two weeks, one day before radiation and immunotherapy.

The CDR3 sequence is 15 residues long. After removal of 5 bases from V and 8 bases from J, the junction contained 7 bases not matched to a gene. The germline V gene encodes CDR1 LNHDA and CDR2 SQIVND (reference sequence). First-strand cDNA relied on TRAV- and TRBV-specific primers spanning alpha and beta chains. TCR amplification involved about 19 PCR cycles with a constant-region primer and V-primer adapter. MiXCR, applied by TCRdb to the reads, yields one record per CDR3 protein. The data contain 57,000 or so distinct CDR3 sequences, almost 25% of them singletons. This clonotype was seen at least ten times. The time point denotes: before trial treatment. Those eligible were patients bearing advanced solid tumors lacking tumor-infiltrating lymphocytes.

The chain recombines TRBV19 with TRBJ2-1; 12 positions agree with TRBD1. The starting material was PBMCs, obtained before treatment. The TCR sequence derives from a male donor with prostate cancer. The chain's CDR3 is CASSSGTGGRYEQFF. In DNA form, the CDR3 reads TGTGCCAGTAGTTCCGGGACAGGGGGCCGCTATGAGCAGTTCTTC.